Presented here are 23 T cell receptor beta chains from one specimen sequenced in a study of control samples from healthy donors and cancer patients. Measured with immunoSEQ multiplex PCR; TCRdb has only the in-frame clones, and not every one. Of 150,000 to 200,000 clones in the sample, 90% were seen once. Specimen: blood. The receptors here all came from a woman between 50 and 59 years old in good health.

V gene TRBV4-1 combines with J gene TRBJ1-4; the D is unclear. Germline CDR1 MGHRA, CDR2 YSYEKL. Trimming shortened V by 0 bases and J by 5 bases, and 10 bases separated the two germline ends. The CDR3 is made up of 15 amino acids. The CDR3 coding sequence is TGCGCCAGCAGCCAAGATCGCGGCCACAATGAAAAACTGTTTTTT. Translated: CASSQDRGHNEKLFF.

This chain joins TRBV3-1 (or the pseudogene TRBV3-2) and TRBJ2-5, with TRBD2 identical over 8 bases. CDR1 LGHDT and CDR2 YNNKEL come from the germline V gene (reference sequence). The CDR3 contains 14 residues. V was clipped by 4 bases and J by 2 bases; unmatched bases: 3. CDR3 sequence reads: CASSPGLVQETQYF. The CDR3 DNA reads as TGTGCCAGCAGCCCGGGACTAGTACAAGAGACCCAGTACTTC.

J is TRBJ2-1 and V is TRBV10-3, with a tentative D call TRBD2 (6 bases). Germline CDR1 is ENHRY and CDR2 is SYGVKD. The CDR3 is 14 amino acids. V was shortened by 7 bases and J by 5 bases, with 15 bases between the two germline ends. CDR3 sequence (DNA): TGTGCCATCAATTCCCGGGACTCTAACAATGAGCAGTTCTTC. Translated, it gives CAINSRDSNNEQFF.

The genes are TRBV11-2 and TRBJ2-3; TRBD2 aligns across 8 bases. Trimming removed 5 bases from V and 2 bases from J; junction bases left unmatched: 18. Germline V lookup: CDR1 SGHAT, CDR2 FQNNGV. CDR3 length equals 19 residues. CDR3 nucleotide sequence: TGTGCCAGCAGCCAACGGTTTATCGTCAGCGGGGGTCCCACAGATACGCAGTATTTT. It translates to CASSQRFIVSGGPTDTQYF.

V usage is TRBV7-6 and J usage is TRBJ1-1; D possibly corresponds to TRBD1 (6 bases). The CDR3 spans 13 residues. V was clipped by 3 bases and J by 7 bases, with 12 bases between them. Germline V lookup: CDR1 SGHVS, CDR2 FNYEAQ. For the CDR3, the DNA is TGTGCCAGCAGCTTGGGGGAAGGGGGTGAAGCTTTCTTT. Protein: CASSLGEGGEAFF. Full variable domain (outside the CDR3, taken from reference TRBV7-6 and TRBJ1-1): GAGVSQSPRYKVTKRGQDVALRCDPISGHVSLYWYRQALGQGPEFLTYFNYEAQQDKSGLPNDRFSAERPEGSISTLTIQRTEQRDSAMYRCASSLGEGGEAFFGQGTRLTVV.

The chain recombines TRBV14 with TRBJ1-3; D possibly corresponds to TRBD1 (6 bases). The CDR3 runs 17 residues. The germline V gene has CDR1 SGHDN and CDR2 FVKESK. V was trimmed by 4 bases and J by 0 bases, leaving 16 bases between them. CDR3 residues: CASSLLTDRSSGNTIYF. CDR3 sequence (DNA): TGTGCCAGCAGCCTCCTCACGGACAGAAGCTCTGGAAACACCATATATTTT. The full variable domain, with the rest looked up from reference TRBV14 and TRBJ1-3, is EAGVTQFPSHSVIEKGQTVTLRCDPISGHDNLYWYRRVMGKEIKFLLHFVKESKQDESGMPNNRFLAERTGGTYSTLKVQPAELEDSGVYFCASSLLTDRSSGNTIYFGEGSWLTVV.

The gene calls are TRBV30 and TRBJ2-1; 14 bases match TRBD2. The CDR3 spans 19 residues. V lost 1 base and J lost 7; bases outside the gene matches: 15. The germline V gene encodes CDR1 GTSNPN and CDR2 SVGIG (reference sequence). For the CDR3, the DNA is TGTGCCTGGAGTGGCTTGACTAGCGGGAGGGCCGGGAGCGGTAATGAGCAGTTCTTC. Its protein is CAWSGLTSGRAGSGNEQFF.

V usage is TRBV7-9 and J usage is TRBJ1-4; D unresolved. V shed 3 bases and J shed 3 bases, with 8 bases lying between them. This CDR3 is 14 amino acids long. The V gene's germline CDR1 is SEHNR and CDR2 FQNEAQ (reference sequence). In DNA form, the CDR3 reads TGTGCCAGCAGCTTTGACGGACCTAATGAAAAACTGTTTTTT. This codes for CASSFDGPNEKLFF. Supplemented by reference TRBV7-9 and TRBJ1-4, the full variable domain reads DTGVSQNPRHKITKRGQNVTFRCDPISEHNRLYWYRQTLGQGPEFLTYFQNEAQLEKSRLLSDRFSAERPKGSFSTLEIQRTEQGDSAMYLCASSFDGPNEKLFFGSGTQLSVL.

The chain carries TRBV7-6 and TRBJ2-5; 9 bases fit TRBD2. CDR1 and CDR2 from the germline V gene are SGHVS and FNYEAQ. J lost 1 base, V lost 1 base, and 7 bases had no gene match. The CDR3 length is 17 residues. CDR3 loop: CASSLVPSSGVQETQYF. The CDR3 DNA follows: TGTGCCAGCAGCTTAGTCCCTTCTAGCGGGGTCCAAGAGACCCAGTACTTC.

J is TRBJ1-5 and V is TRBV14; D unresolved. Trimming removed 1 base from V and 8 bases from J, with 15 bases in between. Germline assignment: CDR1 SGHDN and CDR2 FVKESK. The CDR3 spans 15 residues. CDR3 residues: CASSQGQNSLEPQHF. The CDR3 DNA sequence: TGTGCCAGCAGCCAAGGTCAAAACAGCCTAGAGCCCCAGCATTTT.

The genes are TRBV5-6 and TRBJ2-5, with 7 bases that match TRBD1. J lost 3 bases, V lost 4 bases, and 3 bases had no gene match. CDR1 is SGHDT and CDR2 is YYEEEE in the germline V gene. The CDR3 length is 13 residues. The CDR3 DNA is TGTGCCAGCAGCAGTGGGACAGAAGAGACCCAGTACTTC. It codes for CASSSGTEETQYF.

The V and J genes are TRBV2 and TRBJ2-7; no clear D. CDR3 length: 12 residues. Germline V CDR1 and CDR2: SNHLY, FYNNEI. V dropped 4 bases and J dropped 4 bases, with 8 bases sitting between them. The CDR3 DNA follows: TGTGCCAGCAGTGCGGAGTATTACGAGCAGTACTTC. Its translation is CASSAEYYEQYF.

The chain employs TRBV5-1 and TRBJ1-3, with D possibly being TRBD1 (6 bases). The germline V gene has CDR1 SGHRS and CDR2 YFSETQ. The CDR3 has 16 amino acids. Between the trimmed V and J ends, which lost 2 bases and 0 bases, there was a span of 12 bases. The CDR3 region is CASSLQGTDSGNTIYF. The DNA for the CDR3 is TGCGCCAGCAGCTTACAGGGAACAGACTCTGGAAACACCATATATTTT.

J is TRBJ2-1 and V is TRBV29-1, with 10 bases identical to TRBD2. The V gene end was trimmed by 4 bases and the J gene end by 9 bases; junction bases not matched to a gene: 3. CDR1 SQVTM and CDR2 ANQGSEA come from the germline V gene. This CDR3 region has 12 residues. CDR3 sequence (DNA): TGCAGCGTTGCCAGCGGGAGGGGTGAGCAGTTCTTC. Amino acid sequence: CSVASGRGEQFF.

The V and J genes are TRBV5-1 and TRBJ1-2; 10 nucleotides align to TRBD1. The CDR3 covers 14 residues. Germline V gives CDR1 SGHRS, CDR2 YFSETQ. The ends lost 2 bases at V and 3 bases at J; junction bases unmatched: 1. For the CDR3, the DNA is TGCGCCAGCAGCTTCGGGACAGGGGACTATGGCTACACCTTC. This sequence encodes CASSFGTGDYGYTF.

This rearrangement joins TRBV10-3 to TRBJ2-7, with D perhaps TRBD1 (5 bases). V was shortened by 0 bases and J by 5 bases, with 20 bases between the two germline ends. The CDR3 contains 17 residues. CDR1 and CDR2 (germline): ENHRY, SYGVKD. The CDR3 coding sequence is TGTGCCATCAGTGAGTCGTATGGGGTGGGCAGGGATAACGAGCAGTACTTC. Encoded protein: CAISESYGVGRDNEQYF.

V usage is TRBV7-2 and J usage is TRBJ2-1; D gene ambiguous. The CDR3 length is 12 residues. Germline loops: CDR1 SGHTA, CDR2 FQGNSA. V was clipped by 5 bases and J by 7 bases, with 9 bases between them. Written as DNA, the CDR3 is TGTGCCAGCAGCCCCCAGTGGAATGAGCAGTTCTTC. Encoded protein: CASSPQWNEQFF. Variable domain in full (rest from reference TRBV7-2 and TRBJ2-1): GAGVSQSPSNKVTEKGKDVELRCDPISGHTALYWYRQSLGQGLEFLIYFQGNSAPDKSGLPSDRFSAERTGGSVSTLTIQRTQQEDSAVYLCASSPQWNEQFFGPGTRLTVL.

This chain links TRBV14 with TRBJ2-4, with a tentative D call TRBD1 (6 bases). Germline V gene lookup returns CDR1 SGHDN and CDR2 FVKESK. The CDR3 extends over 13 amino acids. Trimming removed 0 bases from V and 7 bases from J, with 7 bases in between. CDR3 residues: CASSQDRGNIQYF. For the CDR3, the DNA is TGTGCCAGCAGCCAAGACAGGGGCAACATTCAGTACTTC.

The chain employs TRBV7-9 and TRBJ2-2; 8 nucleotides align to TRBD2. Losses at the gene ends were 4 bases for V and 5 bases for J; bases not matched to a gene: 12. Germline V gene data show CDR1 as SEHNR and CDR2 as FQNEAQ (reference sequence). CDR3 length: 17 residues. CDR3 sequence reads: CASSSMVGRGGTGELFF. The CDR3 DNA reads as TGTGCCAGCAGCTCGATGGTCGGGAGGGGCGGGACCGGGGAGCTGTTTTTT.

CDR3 amino acids: CASSLAVENYGYTF. DNA for the CDR3: TGTGCCAGCAGCTTGGCAGTCGAAAACTATGGCTACACCTTC. This chain joins TRBV5-4 and TRBJ1-2; D remains unclear. Germline CDR1 reads SGHNT; CDR2 reads YYREEE (reference sequence). The length of the CDR3 is 14 residues. The V end was cut by 0 bases, the J end by 2 bases, with 8 bases between. Together with reference TRBV5-4 and TRBJ1-2, the CDR3 gives the full variable domain: ETGVTQSPTHLIKTRGQQVTLRCSSQSGHNTVSWYQQALGQGPQFIFQYYREEENGRGNFPPRFSGLQFPNYSSELNVNALELDDSALYLCASSLAVENYGYTFGSGTRLTVV.

The CDR3 here is CASKPSSSYEQYF. The CDR3 DNA reads as TGTGCCAGCAAACCTAGTAGCTCCTACGAGCAGTACTTC. The rearrangement links TRBV6-5 to TRBJ2-7; D not resolved. The CDR3 is 13 residues long. Germline lookup yields CDR1 MNHEY and CDR2 SVGAGI. V was shortened by 7 bases and J by 0 bases, with 10 bases between the two germline ends.

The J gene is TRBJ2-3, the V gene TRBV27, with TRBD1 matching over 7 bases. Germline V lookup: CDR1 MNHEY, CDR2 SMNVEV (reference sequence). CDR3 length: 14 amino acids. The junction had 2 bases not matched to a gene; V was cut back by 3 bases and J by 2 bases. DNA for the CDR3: TGTGCCAGCAGTTTCACAGGGGCCACAGATACGCAGTATTTT. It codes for CASSFTGATDTQYF.

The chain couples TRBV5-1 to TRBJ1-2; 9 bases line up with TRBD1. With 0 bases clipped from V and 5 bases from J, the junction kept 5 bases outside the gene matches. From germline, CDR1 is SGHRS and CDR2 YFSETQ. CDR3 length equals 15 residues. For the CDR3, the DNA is TGCGCCAGCAGCTTGGGGGACAGGGAGTTTTATGGCTACACCTTC. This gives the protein CASSLGDREFYGYTF.